This T cell receptor beta chain was sequenced in a study of memory CD4+ T cells and cytomegalovirus serostatus. Study background: Healthy Belgian adult donors included fewer than 10 CMV-positive and around 25 CMV-negative people. Study conclusions and caveats: Suggested: most of the CMV-linked TCR signature lies in CD4+ memory cells.

The sort gate was single viable CD3+CD4+CD8-CD45RO+ cells for memory CD4+ T cells. Source study methods: Out-of-frame sequences were removed, leaving 2,204,828 distinct TCRbeta sequences. Assay: immunoSEQ multiplex PCR; the TCRdb copy retains only in-frame clones and omits some. Clone size and the V and J calls come from that table; the DNA yielded D and trimming. The sample records roughly 56,000 clones, around 80% being singletons. This clone has a handful of counts. The antigen is not known. Germline V gene lookup returns CDR1 SEHNR and CDR2 FQNEAQ (reference sequence). V lost 5 bases and J 4 bases, leaving 20 bases between the germline ends. The CDR3 has 17 residues.

The V and J genes are TRBV7-9 and TRBJ2-2; possible D gene TRBD2, 6 bases. This receptor was identified in an adult in good health and CMV-seronegative. Sequencing was performed on memory CD4+ T cells from blood. CDR3 coding DNA: TGTGCCAGCAGCCCATCCGGGCTAGCGTCAGGCACCGGGGAGCTGTTTTTT. It specifies CASSPSGLASGTGELFF.